The 12 T cell receptor beta chains below come from one sample, sequenced in a study of cytomegalovirus exposure and HLA in healthy donors. Primers included in the PCR were 60 Vbeta and 13 Jbeta primers. Assay used: immunoSEQ multiplex PCR; TCRdb lists only in-frame clones, some missing. Of about 150,000 clones in the sample, 64% were seen once. The sample was PBMCs. The receptors derive from a woman between 25 and 40 years old in good health and CMV-seropositive.

The J gene is TRBJ2-3, the V gene TRBV7-6; D is perhaps TRBD2 (6 bases). Germline V gene lookup returns CDR1 SGHVS and CDR2 FNYEAQ. The CDR3 runs 14 residues. Trimming removed 5 bases at V and 0 bases at J, with 9 bases between. The CDR3 nucleotides read TGTGCCAGCAGCCCGGGACTTAGCACAGATACGCAGTATTTT. This gives the protein CASSPGLSTDTQYF.

This clone was observed a single time. CDR3 nucleotide sequence: TGTGCCAGCAGTGCGAGGCAGCCCCAGCATTTT. It codes for CASSARQPQHF. V usage is TRBV21-1 and J usage is TRBJ1-5. TRBV21-1 is classified as a pseudogene. The CDR3 is made up of 11 amino acids.

The CDR3 DNA follows: TGTGCCAGCAGCCGGGTCTCTGGAAACACCATATATTTT. Its translation: CASSRVSGNTIYF. The rearrangement links TRBV5-4 to TRBJ1-3; no clear D. The germline V gene encodes CDR1 SGHNT and CDR2 YYREEE (reference sequence). Between the trimmed V and J ends, which lost 4 bases and 0 bases, there was a span of 5 bases. CDR3 length: 13 amino acids.

This clone has more than one count but fewer than ten. The gene calls are TRBV23-1 and TRBJ1-2; the match to TRBD1 covers 8 bases. TRBV23-1 is an ORF, with its function uncertain. V lost 0 bases, J lost 5 bases, and 14 bases stayed unmatched. This CDR3 has 18 residues. CDR3 nucleotides: TGCGCCAGCAGTCAATCGACCCACAGAACACAGGGGGAGTATGGCTACACCTTC. Translating it yields CASSQSTHRTQGEYGYTF.

The CDR3 reads CAWSGPDRDNQPQHF. Written as DNA, the CDR3 is TGTGCCTGGAGTGGCCCGGACAGGGATAATCAGCCCCAGCATTTT. The J gene is TRBJ1-5, the V gene TRBV30, with 8 bases identical to TRBD1. J gave up 4 bases and V 1 base, and 6 bases lay outside the gene matches. In germline, CDR1 is GTSNPN, CDR2 SVGIG (reference sequence). This CDR3 is built from 15 residues.

This chain links TRBV10-3 with TRBJ1-1; 7 positions agree with TRBD1. The V gene's germline CDR1 is ENHRY and CDR2 SYGVKD. V lost 6 bases and J lost 1; bases outside the gene matches: 2. The CDR3 spans 13 residues. Written as DNA, the CDR3 is TGTGCCATCAGCGACAGGGAGAACACTGAAGCTTTCTTT. Translation: CAISDRENTEAFF.

The chain combines TRBV6-1 with TRBJ2-3; maybe TRBD1 (6 bases). CDR3 length: 15 residues. CDR1 and CDR2 (germline): MNHNS, SASEGT. V lost 8 bases, J lost 4 bases, and 19 bases lay in between. The CDR3 loop reads CASLPGHRPSDTQYF. The CDR3 region has the DNA TGTGCCAGCCTACCGGGACATCGCCCTTCAGATACGCAGTATTTT.

V usage is TRBV11-2 and J usage is TRBJ2-1; possible D gene TRBD2, 6 bases. CDR3 length equals 15 residues. Trimming shortened V by 2 bases and J by 5 bases, and 13 bases separated the two germline ends. CDR1 is SGHAT and CDR2 is FQNNGV in the germline V gene. The CDR3 protein is CASSLFAGKDNEQFF. Written as DNA, the CDR3 is TGTGCCAGCAGCTTATTTGCGGGAAAGGACAATGAGCAGTTCTTC.

The chain combines TRBV7-9 with TRBJ2-7; TRBD2 aligns across 12 bases. The CDR3 runs to 15 residues. V shed 5 bases and J 3 bases; nucleotides not matched to a gene: 5. The V gene's germline CDR1 is SEHNR and CDR2 FQNEAQ (reference sequence). The DNA for the CDR3 is TGTGCCAGCAGCCCCCGACTAGCGGGGGACTACGAGCAGTACTTC. Translated: CASSPRLAGDYEQYF.

This clone was seen a few times. The rearrangement uses TRBV5-4 and TRBJ2-1, with D possibly being TRBD2 (5 bases). Trimming left V 8 bases short and J 6 bases short, with 18 bases between. The CDR3 is 14 amino acids. Germline CDR1 reads SGHNT; CDR2 reads YYREEE (reference sequence). The CDR3 sequence is CASKSGGVPNEQFF. The CDR3 DNA reads as TGTGCCAGTAAGAGCGGTGGAGTGCCCAATGAGCAGTTCTTC.

A few counts support this clone. The V and J genes are TRBV15 and TRBJ2-5; D perhaps matches TRBD2 (5 bases). This CDR3 contains 15 residues. V was trimmed by 6 bases and J by 5 bases, leaving 19 bases between them. Germline values: CDR1 LNHNV, CDR2 YYDKDF (reference sequence). The CDR3 nucleotides are TGTGCCACCAGTCCTAGCTGGGTTCCGTCCGAGACCCAGTACTTC. Residues: CATSPSWVPSETQYF.

This rearrangement joins TRBV4-1 to TRBJ2-5; D call uncertain. The better agreement between TRBJ2-7 and the DNA end casts doubt on the J call. The V gene's germline CDR1 is MGHRA and CDR2 YSYEKL. The CDR3 runs to 16 residues. Here the CDR3 reads CASSTQAPAPFYEQYF. For the CDR3, the DNA is TGCGCCAGCAGCACGCAGGCTCCGGCCCCCTTCTACGAGCAGTACTTC.